This record concerns one T cell receptor beta chain sequence. No antigen is known for it. The data belong to a study of regulatory T cells in long-lasting Graves disease. Overall study findings and caveats: Preferential use of TRBV28, TRBJ1-2 and TRBJ2-5 was seen in persistent disease.

Specified time point: newly diagnosed GD, antithyroid drugs for less than 3 months. Extracted PBMC RNA gave rise to the TCR library. V was clipped by 3 bases and J by 4 bases; unmatched bases: 2. Germline lookup yields CDR1 GTSNPN and CDR2 SVGIG (reference sequence). This CDR3 has 14 residues. iRepertoire HTBI primers and Arm-PCR of CDR3 regions built TCR beta libraries. One entry per CDR3 protein results from TCRdb running MiXCR on the multiplex PCR reads. The sample lists 550,000 to 700,000 distinct CDR3 sequences, about 16% occurring once. The data also belong to a second study, concerning T cells in Graves' hyperthyroidism and ophthalmopathy. That source adds: In blood, most of the thyroid clonotypes expanded above 0.001 were also present.

This TCR was recovered from a man aged 18 to 29 with Graves disease. Sequences were derived from peripheral blood mononuclear cells (PBMCs), sampled at new diagnosis, from a patient treated with antithyroid drugs. The V gene is TRBV30, the J gene TRBJ1-6, with TRBD1 identical over 8 bases. CDR3 sequence reads: CAWRGQGYNSPLHF. The CDR3 DNA reads as TGTGCCTGGAGAGGACAGGGATATAATTCACCCCTCCACTTT. Full variable domain (rest looked up from reference TRBV30 and TRBJ1-6): SQTIHQWPATLVQPVGSPLSLECTVEGTSNPNLYWYRQAAGRGLQLLFYSVGIGQISSEVPQNLSASRPQDRQFILSSKKLLLSDSGFYLCAWRGQGYNSPLHFGNGTRLTVT.